The TCR beta chain described here comes from a study of human T cells and chemical hapten exposure. Looking at the study overall: TCR yields differed between samples (mainly from small differences in pooled library volume). Study-level results: Among TCRs, those above 1 in 1000 frequency were unaffected by DPC sensitization.

Time point indicated: pre-sensitization, week 0. As to treatment: therapeutic diphenylcyclopropenone sensitization with weekly scalp DPC. Individual cDNA molecules received unique molecular identifiers in the library. TCRdb recomputed calls from the RACE reads with MiXCR, one row per CDR3 protein. The sample yields roughly 81,000 distinct CDR3 sequences, over 6.5% seen once. This clonotype was counted ten times or more. The antigen is not known. Germline V gives CDR1 MNHNY, CDR2 SVGAGI (reference sequence). Trimming took 2 bases from V and 1 from J, leaving 15 bases between them. This CDR3 contains 16 residues.

Sample: whole blood, taken in connection with sensitization to the hapten diphenylcyclopropenone (DPC). This chain links TRBV6-6 with TRBJ2-7; D might be TRBD1 or TRBD2, each matching 5 bases. The sequence derives from a man aged 40-50 years with alopecia areata. Some clones in this sample may be carry-over from other donors' samples. The CDR3, as DNA: TGTGCCAGCAGTTACAGCGGACAATACGGGTCCTACGAGCAGTACGTC. Translation: CASSYSGQYGSYEQYV.